The 14 T cell receptor beta chains below all came from one sample that was sequenced in a study of T cell responses to AZD1222 COVID-19 vaccine. The repertoire was sequenced with immunoSEQ multiplex PCR; TCRdb's copy has only in-frame clones and lacks some. The data contain over 120,000 clones, 88% of them singletons. The sequencing used peripheral blood, collected 28 days after the second dose of the MenACWY control vaccine. The receptors here all came from an adult who received the MenACWY meningococcal vaccine as a control.

This chain uses TRBV18 with TRBJ1-2, with 12 bases that match TRBD1. In germline, CDR1 is KGHSH, CDR2 LQKENI. With 3 bases clipped from V and 8 bases from J, the junction kept 7 bases outside the gene matches. This CDR3 region has 15 residues. The CDR3 nucleotides are TGTGCCAGCTCACCGGGACAGGGGGCGTTTAAGGGCTACACCTTC. This encodes CASSPGQGAFKGYTF.

The sample holds a few counts of this clone. V and J are TRBV7-3 and TRBJ1-2, with D perhaps matching TRBD1 (5 bases). The CDR3 totals 14 residues. V was cut by 1 base and J by 8 bases, with 14 bases left in between. The germline gives CDR1 SGHTA, CDR2 FQGTGA. CDR3: CASSLIAGTEGYTF. The CDR3, as DNA: TGTGCCAGCAGCTTAATCGCAGGGACTGAAGGCTACACCTTC.

The V call is TRBV4-3, the J call TRBJ1-1; 9 bases line up with TRBD1. V dropped 3 bases and J dropped 3; count of bases not matched to a gene: 5. The CDR3 runs 15 residues. Germline CDR1 and CDR2: LGHNA and YSLEER. The CDR3 loop reads CASSHWDRVDTEAFF. CDR3 nucleotides: TGCGCCAGCAGCCACTGGGACAGGGTGGACACTGAAGCTTTCTTT.

This clone was detected once. J is TRBJ1-6 and V is TRBV5-6; D uncertain. The CDR3 is 17 amino acids. The ends were cut back, 5 bases at V and 0 bases at J, with 15 bases in the middle. Germline assignment: CDR1 SGHDT and CDR2 YYEEEE. The CDR3 DNA is TGTGCCAGCAGGCGAGGCTCCCCGAGCTCCTATAATTCACCCCTCCACTTT. This encodes CASRRGSPSSYNSPLHF.

The chain employs TRBV6-2 or TRBV6-3 and TRBJ2-7; TRBD1 aligns across 7 bases. V lost 7 bases, J lost 4 bases, and 13 bases stayed unmatched. The CDR3 consists of 15 residues. In germline, CDR1 is MNHEY, CDR2 SVGEGT. CDR3: CASIPSRGRVYEQYF. Written as DNA, the CDR3 is TGTGCCAGCATCCCGTCGAGGGGGCGCGTGTACGAGCAGTACTTC.

This chain uses TRBV5-5 with TRBJ1-1, with D possibly matching TRBD1 (5 bases). Per germline, CDR1 SGHKS and CDR2 YYEKEE (reference sequence). The V end was cut by 4 bases, the J end by 0 bases, with 22 bases between. The CDR3 has 18 amino acids. The CDR3 protein is CASSPIPRQRTMNTEAFF. The DNA for the CDR3 is TGTGCCAGCAGCCCCATACCACGACAGCGAACTATGAACACTGAAGCTTTCTTT. The variable domain in full, completed from reference TRBV5-5 and TRBJ1-1, reads DAGVTQSPTHLIKTRGQQVTLRCSPISGHKSVSWYQQVLGQGPQFIFQYYEKEERGRGNFPDRFSARQFPNYSSELNVNALLLGDSALYLCASSPIPRQRTMNTEAFFGQGTRLTVV.

There are a few counts of this clone. The chain combines TRBV5-4 with TRBJ2-7; 9 nucleotides match TRBD2. V dropped 2 bases and J dropped 6; count of bases not matched to a gene: 12. Germline V gene lookup returns CDR1 SGHNT and CDR2 YYREEE (reference sequence). The CDR3 extends over 16 amino acids. The CDR3 sequence: CASSFGGPSGTGEQYF. CDR3 nucleotides: TGTGCCAGCAGCTTTGGCGGGCCTAGCGGGACGGGCGAGCAGTACTTC. Looking up the rest from reference TRBV5-4 and TRBJ2-7 gives the full variable domain: ETGVTQSPTHLIKTRGQQVTLRCSSQSGHNTVSWYQQALGQGPQFIFQYYREEENGRGNFPPRFSGLQFPNYSSELNVNALELDDSALYLCASSFGGPSGTGEQYFGPGTRLTVT.

The chain uses TRBV18 and TRBJ2-7; 12 bases map to TRBD2. V was pared by 6 bases and J by 3 bases, with 6 bases of the junction left unmatched. The CDR3 loop spans 15 amino acids. The germline V gene encodes CDR1 KGHSH and CDR2 LQKENI. As DNA, the CDR3 is TGTGCCAGCTCTCAACTAGCGGGAGGAGGCTACGAGCAGTACTTC. This codes for CASSQLAGGGYEQYF.

This clone was seen only once. The gene calls are TRBV10-3 and TRBJ1-2; no firm D call. Germline CDR1 ENHRY, CDR2 SYGVKD. Trimming removed 5 bases at V and 4 bases at J, with 11 bases between. The CDR3 extends over 13 amino acids. CDR3 region: CAISPISPYGYTF. CDR3 DNA: TGTGCCATCAGTCCTATCTCACCCTATGGCTACACCTTC.

This clone was picked up one time. The chain links TRBV14 to TRBJ1-2; D gene uncertain. This CDR3 is 14 amino acids long. In germline, CDR1 is SGHDN, CDR2 FVKESK. V was trimmed by 1 base and J by 6 bases, leaving 12 bases between them. The CDR3 reads CASSQGGGRDGYTF. The CDR3 coding sequence is TGTGCCAGCAGCCAAGGAGGCGGACGAGATGGCTACACCTTC.

The chain is built from TRBV7-2 and TRBJ2-3; D may correspond to TRBD1 or TRBD2 (6 bases each). V was clipped by 4 bases and J by 5 bases, with 13 bases between them. Germline CDR1 SGHTA, CDR2 FQGNSA. The CDR3 has 14 amino acids. The CDR3 sequence is CASSSMGGGDTQYF. The CDR3 DNA sequence: TGTGCCAGCAGCTCGATGGGGGGCGGAGATACGCAGTATTTT.

This chain connects TRBV6-1 to TRBJ1-1, with D hard to call. Looked up from germline, CDR1 is MNHNS and CDR2 is SASEGT. V was cut by 2 bases and J by 11 bases, with 15 bases left in between. The CDR3 extends over 13 amino acids. The CDR3 nucleotides read TGTGCCAGCAGTGAATCCGTAGTTGGAGGGGCTTTCTTT. Translation gives CASSESVVGGAFF.

This chain uses TRBV10-1 with TRBJ1-4; a possible D gene is TRBD1 (6 bases). CDR3 length: 12 amino acids. V dropped 9 bases and J dropped 8 bases, with 13 bases sitting between them. Looked up from germline, CDR1 is WNHNN and CDR2 is SYGVQD (reference sequence). The CDR3 DNA reads as TGCGCCAGTGAACAGGGTGGGGAAAAACTGTTTTTT. Translated: CASEQGGEKLFF.

This sequence joins TRBV10-2 and TRBJ1-4; D gene uncertain. Germline V gene lookup returns CDR1 WSHSY and CDR2 SAAADI. This CDR3 has 16 residues. Between the trimmed V and J ends, which lost 3 bases and 3 bases, there was a span of 14 bases. The CDR3 sequence is CASSDGFYPSNEKLFF. CDR3 coding DNA: TGCGCCAGCAGTGACGGGTTCTACCCATCTAATGAAAAACTGTTTTTT.